This T cell receptor (beta chain) was captured by sequencing in a study of neurological immune-mediated disorders. The CDR3 contains 13 residues. Trimming pared 0 bases from V and 5 bases from J, leaving 10 bases between. Germline-derived CDR1 and CDR2 are DFQATT and SNEGSKA (reference sequence). TCRdb reanalysed the 5' RACE reads using MiXCR and keeps one entry per CDR3 protein. Of some 53,000 distinct CDR3 sequences in the sample, approximately 15% were seen once. This clonotype was observed many times. This sequence joins TRBV20-1 and TRBJ1-2, with D perhaps matching TRBD1 (6 bases). The TCR comes from a man between 60 and 75 years old in good health. Sequencing was done on a sample of PBMCs. This chain's CDR3 is CSARDPGAYGYTF. The CDR3 coding sequence is TGCAGTGCTAGAGATCCAGGGGCGTATGGCTACACCTTC.